Listed here are 22 T cell receptor beta chains from one sample, sequenced in a study of shared clonotypes between healthy human individuals. Profiling relied on immunoSEQ multiplex PCR, and the TCRdb table lists in-frame clones only, not all of them. The data show around 2,100,000 clones, about 94% seen once. CD8 cells classed as naive were CD45RO-negative and positively selected for CCR7, excluding terminally differentiated effector memory CD45RA+ cells. Source material: naive CD8+ T cells sorted from blood. The receptors stem from a man aged 18 to 30 in good health.

The rearrangement uses TRBV4-1 and TRBJ2-1; the D gene is possibly TRBD1 (6 bases). In germline, CDR1 is MGHRA, CDR2 YSYEKL. CDR3 length: 20 amino acids. Trimming cost V 0 bases and J 0 bases, with 21 bases left between them. Written as DNA, the CDR3 is TGCGCCAGCAGCCAAGACGCCATGGCAGGGGCGGTAGGCTCCTACAATGAGCAGTTCTTC. This encodes CASSQDAMAGAVGSYNEQFF.

The rearrangement joins TRBV5-1 to TRBJ2-6, with 7 bases aligning to TRBD1. Germline assignment: CDR1 SGHRS and CDR2 YFSETQ. The CDR3 covers 21 residues. The trim removed 0 bases at V and 0 bases at J, leaving 15 bases unmatched. CDR3 in amino acids: CASSLVQGTLRGPSGANVLTF. For the CDR3, the DNA is TGCGCCAGCAGCTTGGTCCAGGGGACCTTAAGGGGGCCCTCTGGGGCCAACGTCCTGACTTTC. Full variable domain (rest looked up from reference TRBV5-1 and TRBJ2-6): KAGVTQTPRYLIKTRGQQVTLSCSPISGHRSVSWYQQTPGQGLQFLFEYFSETQRNKGNFPGRFSGRQFSNSRSEMNVSTLELGDSALYLCASSLVQGTLRGPSGANVLTFGAGSRLTVL.

The CDR3 here is CASSETPTYEQYF. DNA of the CDR3: TGTGCCAGCAGCGAGACTCCCACCTACGAGCAGTACTTC. This chain connects TRBV7-2 to TRBJ2-7, with D hard to call. This CDR3 contains 13 residues. Germline values: CDR1 SGHTA, CDR2 FQGNSA. The V end lost 5 bases, the J end lost 2 bases, and 10 bases lay between the germline ends. The entire variable domain, with the rest obtained from reference TRBV7-2 and TRBJ2-7, is as follows: GAGVSQSPSNKVTEKGKDVELRCDPISGHTALYWYRQSLGQGLEFLIYFQGNSAPDKSGLPSDRFSAERTGGSVSTLTIQRTQQEDSAVYLCASSETPTYEQYFGPGTRLTVT.

The chain recombines TRBV5-6 with TRBJ1-1; D remains unclear. Germline loops: CDR1 SGHDT, CDR2 YYEEEE. The CDR3 is 15 amino acids. Between the trimmed V and J ends, which lost 4 bases and 1 base, there was a span of 14 bases. DNA of the CDR3: TGTGCCAGCAGCCCGGGATTACAAGAGAACACTGAAGCTTTCTTT. Amino acid sequence: CASSPGLQENTEAFF.

This chain connects TRBV19 to TRBJ1-6; D gene ambiguous. Per germline, CDR1 LNHDA and CDR2 SQIVND (reference sequence). V was trimmed by 7 bases and J by 10 bases, leaving 11 bases between them. This CDR3 region has 12 residues. Written as DNA, the CDR3 is TGTGCCAGTACCATTAACGGGTCACCCCTCCACTTT. As protein: CASTINGSPLHF.

About this clone itself: Within the sample, other DNA sequences also encode this same CDR3. The V call is TRBV29-1, the J call TRBJ2-1; 12 bases agree with TRBD2. This CDR3 has 13 amino acids. The V segment lost 4 bases and the J segment 6 bases; nucleotides outside the gene matches: 1. Germline CDR1 and CDR2: SQVTM and ANQGSEA. CDR3 DNA sequence: TGCAGCGTTGGACTAGCGGGAGTCAATGAGCAGTTCTTC. The encoded protein is CSVGLAGVNEQFF.

The J gene is TRBJ2-3, the V gene TRBV5-4; D perhaps matches TRBD2 (5 bases). The V gene's germline CDR1 is SGHNT and CDR2 YYREEE (reference sequence). The CDR3 is 16 amino acids. Deletions cut 0 bases from V and 2 bases from J, with 13 bases between. The CDR3 is CASSLDPGGNTDTQYF. DNA of the CDR3: TGTGCCAGCAGCTTGGATCCTGGAGGAAACACAGATACGCAGTATTTT.

This clone has more than one count but fewer than ten. This chain uses TRBV7-9 with TRBJ1-3, with D hard to call. Germline assignment: CDR1 SEHNR and CDR2 FQNEAQ (reference sequence). Trimming took off 4 bases at V and 2 bases at J, with 9 bases between the two ends. The CDR3 runs 14 residues. CDR3 sequence reads: CASSSLAPGNTIYF. The CDR3 DNA is TGTGCCAGCAGCTCCCTGGCTCCTGGAAACACCATATATTTT. Based on the CDR3 plus reference TRBV7-9 and TRBJ1-3, the full variable domain is DTGVSQNPRHKITKRGQNVTFRCDPISEHNRLYWYRQTLGQGPEFLTYFQNEAQLEKSRLLSDRFSAERPKGSFSTLEIQRTEQGDSAMYLCASSSLAPGNTIYFGEGSWLTVV.

J is TRBJ1-1 and V is TRBV7-9; maybe TRBD1 (6 bases). The CDR3 has 15 amino acids. Germline loops: CDR1 SEHNR, CDR2 FQNEAQ (reference sequence). The germline V and J ends were trimmed by 6 bases and 1 base, with 15 bases remaining between them. The CDR3 DNA reads as TGTGCCAGCAGTCCTGGGGGGGCCCCGAACACTGAAGCTTTCTTT. This encodes CASSPGGAPNTEAFF.

CDR3 protein: CASSHLPEEYYNEQFF. In nucleotides, the CDR3 is TGTGCCAGCAGCCATCTCCCAGAGGAGTACTACAATGAGCAGTTCTTC. The J gene is TRBJ2-1, the V gene TRBV7-8; D gene ambiguous. This CDR3 comprises 16 residues. V lost 5 bases, J lost 3 bases, and 17 bases lay in between. Per germline, CDR1 SGHVS and CDR2 FQNEAQ. Variable domain in full (rest from reference TRBV7-8 and TRBJ2-1): GAGVSQSPRYKVAKRGQDVALRCDPISGHVSLFWYQQALGQGPEFLTYFQNEAQLDKSGLPSDRFFAERPEGSVSTLKIQRTQQEDSAVYLCASSHLPEEYYNEQFFGPGTRLTVL.

The chain joins TRBV4-3 to TRBJ1-1, with D uncertain. The CDR3 extends over 17 amino acids. The germline V and J ends were trimmed by 0 bases and 0 bases, with 14 bases remaining between them. CDR1 is LGHNA and CDR2 is YSLEER in the germline V gene. CDR3 loop: CASSQDPATSMNTEAFF. CDR3 DNA: TGCGCCAGCAGCCAAGATCCGGCGACAAGTATGAACACTGAAGCTTTCTTT.

The V gene is TRBV11-2, the J gene TRBJ2-3, with 7 positions matching TRBD2. This CDR3 is built from 16 residues. Germline CDR1 and CDR2: SGHAT and FQNNGV. Unmatched junction bases numbered 5, after V lost 2 bases and J lost 0 bases. This chain's CDR3 is CASSLLLAASTDTQYF. The CDR3 nucleotides read TGTGCCAGCAGCTTACTCCTAGCGGCTAGCACAGATACGCAGTATTTT.

This chain links TRBV7-8 with TRBJ2-3; 9 nucleotides match TRBD2. This CDR3 has 15 residues. CDR1 is SGHVS, CDR2 FQNEAQ, per germline. V was pared by 6 bases and J by 3 bases, with 7 bases of the junction left unmatched. This chain's CDR3 is CASRPLAGVTDTQYF. The CDR3 DNA reads as TGTGCCAGCAGGCCTTTAGCGGGAGTAACAGATACGCAGTATTTT.

The chain couples TRBV7-9 to TRBJ1-2; possibly TRBD1 for D (5 bases). Germline loops: CDR1 SEHNR, CDR2 FQNEAQ (reference sequence). This CDR3 has 14 residues. Trimming took 4 bases from V and 5 from J, leaving 14 bases between them. This CDR3 reads CASSSSGTEYGYTF. DNA for the CDR3: TGTGCCAGCAGCTCCTCCGGGACTGAGTATGGCTACACCTTC.

The chain uses TRBV14 and TRBJ1-2; 8 bases map to TRBD1. The CDR3 has 15 residues. Germline values: CDR1 SGHDN, CDR2 FVKESK. V gave up 4 bases and J gave up 4 bases; unmatched junction bases: 8. The DNA of the CDR3 is TGTGCCAGCAGCCTTTTAGGAGGGACAGGCTATGGCTACACCTTC. Protein product: CASSLLGGTGYGYTF.

The chain uses TRBV30 and TRBJ2-3; 9 bases agree with TRBD2. Trimming took 1 base from V and 3 from J; bases not matched to a gene: 5. This CDR3 is built from 15 residues. Germline values: CDR1 GTSNPN, CDR2 SVGIG (reference sequence). The CDR3 DNA follows: TGTGCCTGGAGTGACCCGGGACTAGCAACAGATACGCAGTATTTT. Translation gives CAWSDPGLATDTQYF.

The chain uses TRBV25-1 and TRBJ2-2, with D possibly being TRBD1 or TRBD2 (5 bases each). The CDR3 has 11 residues. Germline V gene lookup returns CDR1 MGHDK and CDR2 SYGVNS. V dropped 10 bases and J dropped 8 bases, with 11 bases sitting between them. The chain's CDR3 is CATRGVGELFF. CDR3 nucleotides: TGTGCCACAAGGGGAGTGGGGGAGCTGTTTTTT.

The V and J genes are TRBV7-9 and TRBJ2-3; TRBD2 might be the D (5 bases). In germline, CDR1 is SEHNR, CDR2 FQNEAQ (reference sequence). V lost 1 base and J 2 bases, leaving 10 bases between the germline ends. This CDR3 comprises 15 residues. CDR3 sequence: CASSLDTAVTDTQYF. In DNA form, the CDR3 reads TGTGCCAGCAGCTTAGATACAGCGGTCACAGATACGCAGTATTTT.

This clone was recorded a few times. The sample contains more than one DNA sequence encoding this CDR3. The chain couples TRBV4-1 to TRBJ1-1; no clear D gene. V gave up 6 bases and J gave up 1 base, with 3 bases separating them. This CDR3 is 11 amino acids long. The V gene's germline CDR1 is MGHRA and CDR2 YSYEKL. Here the CDR3 reads CASSRNTEAFF. The CDR3 nucleotides read TGCGCCAGCAGTCGGAACACTGAAGCTTTCTTT.

This chain connects TRBV13 to TRBJ2-2; 10 bases are shared with TRBD2. The J segment lost 3 bases and the V segment lost 4 bases, leaving 14 bases of the junction unmatched. The CDR3 totals 19 residues. Germline V gene data show CDR1 as PRHDT and CDR2 as FYEKMQ (reference sequence). Here the CDR3 reads CASSSTGWASGSHTGELFF. CDR3 sequence (DNA): TGTGCCAGCAGCTCGACAGGGTGGGCTAGCGGGAGCCACACCGGGGAGCTGTTTTTT.

The rearrangement links TRBV5-1 to TRBJ1-1, with 8 bases identical to TRBD1. The CDR3 sequence is 16 residues long. V dropped 3 bases and J dropped 3; count of bases not matched to a gene: 10. Germline CDR1 is SGHRS and CDR2 is YFSETQ. CDR3 DNA sequence: TGCGCCAGCAGCTCCATCTCGCCGGGACAGGACACTGAAGCTTTCTTT. Translation: CASSSISPGQDTEAFF.

The J gene is TRBJ1-4, the V gene TRBV18; D is possibly TRBD1 (5 bases). Trimming took 6 bases from V and 8 from J, leaving 19 bases between them. The CDR3 extends over 15 amino acids. The germline gives CDR1 KGHSH, CDR2 LQKENI. DNA of the CDR3: TGTGCCAGCTCCCAAAAAGGGGCCGGACCCGAAAAACTGTTTTTT. It is translated as CASSQKGAGPEKLFF.